This T cell receptor beta chain was documented in a study of T cells in Graves' hyperthyroidism and ophthalmopathy. Regarding the study as a whole: Ophthalmopathy was told apart from stable hyperthyroidism by a 13 V-J model. Prediction of ophthalmopathy progression came a median approximately 7 months pre-onset.

Amplified TCR beta CDR3 regions came from RNA transcripts. The HTBI primer set was used in a first-round RT-PCR of the TCR CDR3. TCRdb reanalysed the multiplex PCR reads using MiXCR and keeps one entry per CDR3 protein. The sample includes about 350,000 distinct CDR3 sequences, 11% to 15% of them seen just once. Losses at the gene ends were 3 bases for V and 6 bases for J; bases not matched to a gene: 6. Germline CDR1 reads MDHEN; CDR2 reads SYDVKM. This CDR3 is built from 16 residues. It was considered stable Graves' hyperthyroidism when ophthalmopathy did not progress within 18 months. With respect to this clonotype: Antigen unknown.

The sequence was obtained from a young woman with Graves' hyperthyroidism. The chain couples TRBV28 to TRBJ2-7, with TRBD2 matching 15 bases. Material: blood. The CDR3: CASSFLLGLAGGEQYF. In nucleotides, the CDR3 is TGTGCCAGCAGTTTCTTGCTGGGACTAGCGGGAGGCGAGCAGTACTTC. The complete variable domain, with remaining parts taken from reference TRBV28 and TRBJ2-7, reads DVKVTQSSRYLVKRTGEKVFLECVQDMDHENMFWYRQDPGLGLRLIYFSYDVKMKEKGDIPEGYSVSREKKERFSLILESASTNQTSMYLCASSFLLGLAGGEQYFGPGTRLTVT.